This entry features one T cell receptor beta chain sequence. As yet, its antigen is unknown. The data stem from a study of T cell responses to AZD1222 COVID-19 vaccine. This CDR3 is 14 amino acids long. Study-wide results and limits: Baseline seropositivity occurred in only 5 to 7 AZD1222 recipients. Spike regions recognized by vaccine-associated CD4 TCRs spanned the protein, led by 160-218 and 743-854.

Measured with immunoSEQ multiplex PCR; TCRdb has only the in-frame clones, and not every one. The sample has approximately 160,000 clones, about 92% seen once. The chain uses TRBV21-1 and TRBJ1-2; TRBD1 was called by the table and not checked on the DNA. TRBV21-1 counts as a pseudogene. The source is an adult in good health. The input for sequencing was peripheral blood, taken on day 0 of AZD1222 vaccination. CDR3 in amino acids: CASSRVQGARGYTF. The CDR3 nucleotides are TGTGCCAGCAGCAGAGTACAGGGGGCACGAGGCTACACCTTC.